This T cell receptor beta chain was identified during a study of T cell responses to AZD1222 COVID-19 vaccine (dated by TCRdb to about 2021). Background on the whole study: AZD1222 recipients whose second dose came at about 4 weeks and those whose second dose came at about 12 weeks were combined into one group, since spike-specific TCR depth and breadth did not differ between the two schedules. Trial participants were enrolled by age into subgroups of 18-55, 56-69 and 70-plus years, and around 150, 28 and 57 TCR-sequenced participants, respectively, were included in these subgroups. A total of over 230 trial participants underwent TCR sequencing, of whom 207 had received two doses of AZD1222 and some 26 had received two doses of the MenACWY control vaccine.

About this clone: Its antigen remains unidentified. Per-nucleotide qualities are absent, and no much larger clonotype sits a single base away.

The CDR3 regions of human TCRbeta chains were analyzed by immunosequencing. As for the authors' bioinformatics: TCRs in the repertoires were compared against a reference library of SARS-CoV-2-specific TCRs that had been generated with the MIRA antigen-specificity platform. Breadth meant the fraction of unique TCRs that were SARS-CoV-2-associated, whereas depth meant the fraction of total T cells that were SARS-CoV-2-associated. Using the MIRA data, each spike-specific TCR was mapped to the spike region that the TCR reacts to and placed in a CD4 or CD8 class. Log10-transformed breadth and depth values were compared by one-way ANOVA with Sidak's multiple comparisons tests. This is the immuneACCESS table as TCRdb keeps it, with only in-frame sequences that have V and J called. A part of the clones is gone; compared with another copy, unresolved V genes explain less than half, and the rest is unexplained. The V and J calls and clone size come from that table; D and trimming were worked out from the DNA. The sample records roughly 150,000 clones, more than 85% of which are singletons. Under 1.5% of the sample is held by the ten biggest clonotypes.

What the authors observed across the whole study: The vaccine-associated CD4 TCRs covered the entire spike protein, and the dominant responses fell in regions 160-218 and 743-854. Because no day 14 peak-response samples were available, repertoires were characterized only after the peak T cell response. Participants were mostly white British and included more females than males, and it was suggested by the authors that clonal diversity may have been underestimated. After two AZD1222 doses, both the breadth and the depth of spike-specific TCRs were significantly higher than at day 0 and than in MenACWY recipients. Only five to seven AZD1222 recipients were SARS-CoV-2 seropositive at baseline, limiting conclusions about previously exposed vaccinees. In the small 56-69-year group, the increase in depth fell short of significance, most likely because of low power. Reportedly, almost half of the unique spike-specific TCRs recognized epitopes lying outside the regions that are mutated in the B.1.351 and B.1.1.7 variants.

The label giving this sample's time point can be read as: baseline before first vaccination. Vaccinee samples were obtained from the UK trials COV001 and COV002, which included a single-blind randomized controlled phase 2/3 trial of AZD1222 (ChAdOx1 nCoV-19) in healthy adults. For TCRbeta chain sequencing, PBMC samples were collected from trial participants at day 0 and at day 28 after the second dose. For CDR1 and CDR2, the germline V gene (reference sequence) lists LNHDA and SQIVND. Spanning cysteine to phenylalanine, the CDR3 consists of 17 amino acids. Left in the record is the CDR3 DNA by itself, 51 bases read in frame from the first base. V and J lose 4 bases and 6 bases, and a span of 24 bases separates them.

This specimen was peripheral blood, taken on day 0 of AZD1222 vaccination. The chain employs TRBV19 and TRBJ1-1, and perhaps TRBD1 as D gene, on 5 matching bases. The clonotype originates from an adult in good health. In nucleotide form, the sequence is TGTGCCAGTAGTAAAACAACCGGGACGTATAGAGAGGCTGAAGCTTTCTTT. It codes for CASSKTTGTYREAEAFF.